The present entry profiles one T cell receptor (beta chain) with its context. The data originate from a study of CD8 T cells in Susac syndrome. With random hexamers, about 0.45 to 1 ug RNA was reverse transcribed. A multiplex approach, immunoSEQ multiplex PCR, amplified TCR beta CDR3 across 54 Vbeta and 13 Jbeta. TCRdb re-analysed the immunoSEQ multiplex PCR reads in MiXCR, keeping a single row per CDR3 protein. Of some 300,000 distinct CDR3 sequences in the sample, 65% to 90% were seen once. CDR3 size: 17 residues. The germline gives CDR1 MGHRA, CDR2 YSYEKL. Trimming took 1 base from V and 7 from J; bases not matched to a gene: 11.

The chain links TRBV4-1 to TRBJ2-1, with 9 nucleotides matching TRBD2. The TCR originated in a human donor with multiple sclerosis. What was sequenced was CD8+ T cells from PBMCs. CDR3 region: CASSQAVLAGFMNEQFF. CDR3 DNA sequence: TGCGCCAGCAGCCAAGCGGTCCTAGCGGGGTTTATGAATGAGCAGTTCTTC.